The clone carrying this T cell receptor beta chain was recorded once. Its antigen is not known. This sample was included in a study of cytomegalovirus exposure and HLA in healthy donors. Whole-study findings and limits: As immune exposure information, only CMV serostatus was available.

Germline CDR1 is MNHNS and CDR2 is SASEGT. This CDR3 region has 13 residues. Trimming removed 2 bases at V and 4 bases at J, with 6 bases between. Use of 60 Vbeta and 13 Jbeta primers characterized the PCR. Method: immunoSEQ multiplex PCR; TCRdb's copy keeps in-frame clones and lacks some. The data hold approximately 85,000 clones, with 80% observed a single time. This clonotype was sampled from a man aged 30-40 years in good health and CMV-seronegative. The chain has TRBV6-1 and TRBJ1-5; D uncertain. Sequenced: PBMCs. Written as DNA, the CDR3 is TGTGCCAGCAGTGAATTCCGGAATCAGCCCCAGCATTTT. Its protein product is CASSEFRNQPQHF.